These T cell receptor beta chains were read from a single sample in a study of blood T cell repertoires in COVID-19. Clones were read by immunoSEQ multiplex PCR, and TCRdb kept only the in-frame ones, dropping some. The profile covers some 400,000 clones, with approximately 86% appearing a single time and around 3% taken by the ten largest. The sample taken for sequencing was peripheral blood. The origin of the receptors is a human donor in a cohort sampled during active COVID-19. The CDR3 runs from the conserved cysteine through the conserved F or W. A D gene is named only where the DNA matches it firmly. The size entry is marked missing in some rows and otherwise reads once, few, many or a size class.

cdr3_nt,cdr3_aa,d_call,clone_size,v_call,j_call
TGCGCCAGCAGCTTGGCGGGGAATGGGGAAGAGACCCAGTACTTC,CASSLAGNGEETQYF,-,-,TRBV5-1,TRBJ2-5
TGTGCCAGTCAATTGACAGGGAAGAACGAGCAGTACTTC,CASQLTGKNEQYF,TRBD1,-,TRBV6-5,TRBJ2-7
TGTGCCAGCAGCCCGTCTTGGGCGAATGAAAAACTGTTTTTT,CASSPSWANEKLFF,-,-,TRBV6-5,TRBJ1-4
TGTGCCAGCAGTTCTTCAGCGGGAGGGCCTGGTTGGACCCAGTACTTC,CASSSSAGGPGWTQYF,TRBD2,-,TRBV7-3,TRBJ2-5
TGCGCCAGCAGCTTGGAGACTAGCGGGAGTAAAGGGCAGTACTTC,CASSLETSGSKGQYF,TRBD2,-,TRBV5-1,TRBJ2-7
TGTGCCAGCAGCGGACTAGTAAGAAATGAGCAGTTCTTC,CASSGLVRNEQFF,TRBD2,-,TRBV12-3/TRBV12-4,TRBJ2-1
TGTGCCAGCAGTTACGGGACAGCGAACACTGAAGCTTTCTTT,CASSYGTANTEAFF,TRBD1,-,TRBV6-6,TRBJ1-1
TGTGCCAGCAGCTTAGAAAGGCCTAGCCCACGGGTCGAGCAGTTCTTC,CASSLERPSPRVEQFF,-,-,TRBV7-9,TRBJ2-1
TGTGCCAGCAGTGTCGCCGGTAGCTACGAGCAGTACTTC,CASSVAGSYEQYF,-,-,TRBV25-1,TRBJ2-7
TGTGCCAGCAGTGAAGATTTGGGCGAGGGCGGAGAGACCCAGTACTTC,CASSEDLGEGGETQYF,-,-,TRBV6-1,TRBJ2-5
TGCGCCAGCAGTCCGACAAGAACACCTGTATGGGATGAGCAGTTCTTC,CASSPTRTPVWDEQFF,-,-,TRBV23-1,TRBJ2-1
TGTGCCAGCAGCTTAACGGCGGCAGACACTGAAGCTTTCTTT,CASSLTAADTEAFF,-,-,TRBV7-3,TRBJ1-1
TGCGCCAGCAGCTTCGTCGGGGGACAGGGGGCCTACGAGCAGTACTTC,CASSFVGGQGAYEQYF,TRBD1,-,TRBV5-1,TRBJ2-7
TGCGCCAGCAGCTTGGTGGAGAGGGAATCCTACGAGCAGTACTTC,CASSLVERESYEQYF,-,once,TRBV5-1,TRBJ2-7
TGTGCCATCTTCGACAGGGCCAGTAATTCCTACGAGCAGTACTTC,CAIFDRASNSYEQYF,TRBD1,-,TRBV10-3,TRBJ2-7
TGTGCCAGCAGTCTCACAGGGGGCGAAGGTCAGCCCCAGCATTTT,CASSLTGGEGQPQHF,TRBD1,-,TRBV27,TRBJ1-5
TGTGCCAGCAGCTATACCGGGACTAGGGGTACGCAGTATTTT,CASSYTGTRGTQYF,TRBD2,-,TRBV3-1/TRBV3-2,TRBJ2-3
TGTGCCAGCAGAACAGGGGACACAGATACGCAGTATTTT,CASRTGDTDTQYF,TRBD1,-,TRBV6-5,TRBJ2-3
TGTGCCAGCAGCTTACGGGGACTAGCGAGGGGGGATACGCAGTATTTT,CASSLRGLARGDTQYF,TRBD2,-,TRBV7-8,TRBJ2-3
TGTGCCAGCAGCCGTAGCGGGGGTGGTCATGGTGAGCAGTTCTTC,CASSRSGGGHGEQFF,TRBD2,-,TRBV3-1/TRBV3-2,TRBJ2-1